This T cell receptor (beta chain) comes out of a study of tumor-infiltrating lymphocytes in primary liver carcinoma. Study summary: The patients had histopathologically diagnosed primary liver carcinoma, and their disease was treated by surgical resection. Tumors were staged T1-T3 N0M0 and measured about 4 to 11 cm across.

From approximately 450 ng total RNA, TCR beta cDNA was generated with a primer in the constant region. Amplification in three nested multiplex PCR rounds with slightly modified ARM-PCR gave rise to TCR beta libraries. The first two PCR rounds, around 10 cycles each, used TRBV1-TRBV30 forward primers and a C-beta reverse primer. Each CDR3 protein is one row after TCRdb ran MiXCR on the multiplex PCR reads. The table lists 300,000 to 400,000 distinct CDR3 sequences, 65% of them singletons, with roughly 6.5% in the top ten. Study-level points and caveats: Lesser overlap characterized tumor-adjacent and tumor-blood pairs relative to tumor region pairs.

A word on this clonotype: Its antigen is currently unknown.

Germline DNA was also extracted, and blood RNA was taken from unsorted whole blood. V lost 3 bases to trimming and J lost 0 bases, with 11 bases between them. The CDR3 length is 16 residues. Germline-derived CDR1 and CDR2 are LNHDA and SQIVND (reference sequence). The source of this sequence is a man aged 40-49 years with primary liver carcinoma and hepatitis B virus infection. The specimen sequenced was peripheral blood. V usage is TRBV19 and J usage is TRBJ2-2; D is possibly TRBD1 or TRBD2 (6 bases each). Here the CDR3 reads CASSIRGHSNTGELFF. CDR3 sequence (DNA): TGTGCCAGTAGTATCCGGGGGCACTCGAACACCGGGGAGCTGTTTTTT.